This is a list of T cell receptor beta chains from one sample in a study of blood T cell repertoires in COVID-19. Only in-frame clones appear in the TCRdb table, and some are missing; sequencing was by immunoSEQ multiplex PCR. The sample has nearly 350,000 clones, more than 70% seen once. The specimen was peripheral blood. The receptors were gathered from a man between 25 and 39 years old with active or convalescent COVID-19. Each CDR3 is given with its conserved first and last residue. D genes are given only for firm matches. Clone size is shown for a subset of rows, as once, few, many or a class of expanded clone.

d_gene,j_gene,v_gene,abundance,CDR3nt,CDR3aa
TRBD2,TRBJ2-5,TRBV9,.,TGTGCCAGCAGCACTAGCGGTCTGCTACAAGAGACCCAGTACTTC,CASSTSGLLQETQYF
.,TRBJ1-1,TRBV4-1,many,TGCGCCAGCAGCCAAGTCAGGGCCGGTGTGAACACTGAAGCTTTCTTT,CASSQVRAGVNTEAFF
TRBD2,TRBJ2-7,TRBV6-5,.,TGTGCCAGCAGAGGAGCGGGGGAGCGGTTCTGGGAGCAGTACTTC,CASRGAGERFWEQYF
TRBD1,TRBJ2-2,TRBV6-2/TRBV6-3,.,TGTGCCAGCAGTGACGGGACAGCCGACACCGGGGAGCTGTTTTTT,CASSDGTADTGELFF
.,TRBJ2-7,TRBV5-8,.,TGTGCCAGCAGCCCCTCGGACGAGCAGTACTTC,CASSPSDEQYF
TRBD1,TRBJ1-2,TRBV11-2,.,TGTGCCAGCAGCTTAGATATAACAGGGGCGAACATCATTACCTATGGCTACACCTTC,CASSLDITGANIITYGYTF
.,TRBJ2-1,TRBV27,once,TGTGCCAGCAGTTTTAGCGGTTATCCCAATGAGCAGTTCTTC,CASSFSGYPNEQFF
TRBD2,TRBJ2-5,TRBV19,.,TGTGCCAGTAGTGAAGGACTAGCGGGAGGAGGAGAGACCCAGTACTTC,CASSEGLAGGGETQYF
TRBD1,TRBJ1-4,TRBV27,.,TGTGCCAGCAGTTCCCCCGGACAGGTCGGGACAAAACTGTTTTTT,CASSSPGQVGTKLFF
.,TRBJ1-2,TRBV20-1,.,TGCAGTGCCTATGACTACTATGGCTACACCTTC,CSAYDYYGYTF
TRBD1,TRBJ2-7,TRBV7-9,.,TGTGCCAGCAGCTCGGGACAGGGGGCAATCTACGAGCAGTACTTC,CASSSGQGAIYEQYF
TRBD1,TRBJ1-2,TRBV7-2,.,TGTGCCAGCAGCCCTACCGGGACAGGGTGGGGTACTAACTATGGCTACACCTTC,CASSPTGTGWGTNYGYTF
.,TRBJ2-7,TRBV4-3,.,TGCGCCAGCAGCCAAGAGTGGAGAACCTACGAGCAGTACTTC,CASSQEWRTYEQYF
TRBD2,TRBJ2-7,TRBV7-9,.,TGTGCCAGCAGCCCGGGGGGTTCCGACGAGCAGTACTTC,CASSPGGSDEQYF
.,TRBJ2-1,TRBV29-1,once,TGCAGCGTTGCGGGTCCTTCGATGAACAATGAGCAGTTCTTC,CSVAGPSMNNEQFF
.,TRBJ1-4,TRBV19,.,TGTGCCAGTAAGCGTGGTGAAAAACTGTTTTTT,CASKRGEKLFF
TRBD2,TRBJ2-4,TRBV3-1/TRBV3-2,.,TGTGCCAGCAGCCAATCCTCGGGACTAGCGGCTCTAGCCAAAAACATTCAGTACTTC,CASSQSSGLAALAKNIQYF
.,TRBJ1-1,TRBV3-1/TRBV3-2,.,TGTGCCAGCAGCCTCTGGGACACTTTGAACACTGAAGCTTTCTTT,CASSLWDTLNTEAFF
.,TRBJ1-2,TRBV28,many,TGTGCCAGCGGCCGGGAGGGGCAATCGGGCTACACCTTC,CASGREGQSGYTF
.,TRBJ2-2,TRBV7-3,few,TGTGCCAGCAGCTTAGGGGGCCTAGCCGGAGATACCGGGGAGCTGTTTTTT,CASSLGGLAGDTGELFF
TRBD1,TRBJ2-1,TRBV27,once,TGTGCCAGCAGCCCCCGGGACAGGGACGCTGAGCAGTTCTTC,CASSPRDRDAEQFF
.,TRBJ1-4,TRBV7-8,few,TGTGCCAGCAGCCCGAGGACTTTAAATGAAAAACTGTTTTTT,CASSPRTLNEKLFF
TRBD2,TRBJ2-3,TRBV4-2,once,TGTGCCAGCAGCCAAGATTTGGGCGGGGGGATATGGAACGCAGATACGCAGTATTTT,CASSQDLGGGIWNADTQYF
.,TRBJ2-2,TRBV11-3,.,TGTGCCAGCAGCTTAGATCCTAGCCGGGCCGGGGAGCTGTTTTTT,CASSLDPSRAGELFF
TRBD1,TRBJ1-1,TRBV2,.,TGTGCCAGCAGGCAAACAGGGGGTGGCACTGAAGCTTTCTTT,CASRQTGGGTEAFF
TRBD1,TRBJ2-7,TRBV28,.,TGTGCCAGCAGTTTGCGACAGGGAGCCTACGAGCAGTACTTC,CASSLRQGAYEQYF
.,TRBJ2-5,TRBV2,.,TGTGCCAGCATTAGTATGTTAGGGGGCGCGGGGGAGACCCAGTACTTC,CASISMLGGAGETQYF
.,TRBJ2-7,TRBV2,.,TGTGCCAGCAGCCTTAGCGCCTTAGTCTCCTACGAGCAGTACTTC,CASSLSALVSYEQYF
TRBD2,TRBJ2-3,TRBV9,.,TGTGCCAGCAGCGTAGGGGCGGGGGGGCCAACAGATACGCAGTATTTT,CASSVGAGGPTDTQYF
.,TRBJ2-2,TRBV3-1/TRBV3-2,.,TGTGCCAGCAGCCGAGGTCGCACCGGGGAGCTGTTTTTT,CASSRGRTGELFF
.,TRBJ2-1,TRBV24-1,.,TGTGCCACCAGTGACTTAGCTACCAACAATGAGCAGTTCTTC,CATSDLATNNEQFF
.,TRBJ1-3,TRBV3-1/TRBV3-2,.,TGTGCCAGCAGCCAAGATGGGCGGGGGGGAAACACCATATATTTT,CASSQDGRGGNTIYF
TRBD1,TRBJ2-2,TRBV7-9,.,TGTGCCAGCAGCGGGGAGGAGGACAGGGCCAACACCGGGGAGCTGTTTTTT,CASSGEEDRANTGELFF
.,TRBJ1-2,TRBV5-8,.,TGTGCCAGCAGGCCCAGGGGAGTCGAGGATGGCTACACCTTC,CASRPRGVEDGYTF
TRBD2,TRBJ2-1,TRBV7-9,.,TGTGCCTCCCAAGCGGAACTAGCGGGAGGAGAGCAGTTCTTC,CASQAELAGGEQFF
TRBD1,TRBJ2-1,TRBV9,.,TGTGCCAGCAGCGTAAGGGGACAGGGTCCCAATGAGCAGTTCTTC,CASSVRGQGPNEQFF
.,TRBJ2-1,TRBV9,.,TGTGCCAGCAGCCTTGCAGGCTCCTACAATGAGCAGTTCTTC,CASSLAGSYNEQFF
.,TRBJ2-2,TRBV18,once,TGTGCCAGCTCAACAGGGTTCACCGGGGAGCTGTTTTTT,CASSTGFTGELFF
.,TRBJ1-1,TRBV24-1,.,TGTGCCACCAGCCGAGCCGGAGGGAACACTGAAGCTTTCTTT,CATSRAGGNTEAFF
.,TRBJ1-4,TRBV7-9,.,TGTGCCAGCAGCTTCCAGCGGTCTAAGGCAGTTGAAAAACTGTTTTTT,CASSFQRSKAVEKLFF
TRBD1,TRBJ1-5,TRBV5-1,.,TGCGCCAGCAGCCCGGACAGGGGTGACCAGCCCCAGCATTTT,CASSPDRGDQPQHF
.,TRBJ2-7,TRBV7-3,.,TGTGCCAGCAGCTTAACGGTAGGGGCCTACGAGCAGTACTTC,CASSLTVGAYEQYF
TRBD1,TRBJ1-4,TRBV4-2,.,TGTGCCAGCAGCCAGGTACAGGGGACTAATGAAAAACTGTTTTTT,CASSQVQGTNEKLFF
.,TRBJ2-1,TRBV3-1/TRBV3-2,.,TGTGCCAGCAGCCAAGATAGCCTAGCCCGGGAGTTCTTC,CASSQDSLAREFF
.,TRBJ2-1,TRBV7-3,.,TGTGCCAGCAGCCTCTCCCCGGGGTATGAGCAGTTCTTC,CASSLSPGYEQFF
TRBD1,TRBJ1-2,TRBV6-2/TRBV6-3,.,TGTGCCAGCAGCGACGGGACAGGAGAGTCTAACTATGGCTACACCTTC,CASSDGTGESNYGYTF
.,TRBJ2-5,TRBV3-1/TRBV3-2,.,TGTGCCAGCAGCCAAGATCAACTGACCCAGTACTTC,CASSQDQLTQYF
.,TRBJ2-7,TRBV12-2,.,TGTGCAAGTCGCTTAGCCCCAAAGGCTAGCGGGAGGTACGAGCAGTACTTC,CASRLAPKASGRYEQYF
.,TRBJ1-3,TRBV7-2,once,TGTGCCAGCAGCCTTGGGGGCCCGGGGGGAAACACCATATATTTT,CASSLGGPGGNTIYF
TRBD1,TRBJ1-4,TRBV4-3,.,TGCGCCAGCAGCCTGACAGGGGAAAAACTGTTTTTT,CASSLTGEKLFF
.,TRBJ1-2,TRBV7-6,.,TGTGCCAGCAGCCCCCCCGCCCCAGACGGGAACTATGGCTACACCTTC,CASSPPAPDGNYGYTF
.,TRBJ2-2,TRBV5-1,.,TGCGCCAGCAGCTTGGCGGGGACAAACTTCGGGGAGCTGTTTTTT,CASSLAGTNFGELFF
TRBD2,TRBJ2-3,TRBV19,.,TGTGCCAGTAGTCAGCGGGGGAGCACAGATACGCAGTATTTT,CASSQRGSTDTQYF
.,TRBJ1-1,TRBV2,.,TGTGCCAGCAGCGTCAACACTGAAGCTTTCTTT,CASSVNTEAFF
TRBD1,TRBJ1-6,TRBV18,once,TGTGCCAGCTCACCCCCGACAGGGGCCGGCTATAATTCACCCCTCCACTTT,CASSPPTGAGYNSPLHF